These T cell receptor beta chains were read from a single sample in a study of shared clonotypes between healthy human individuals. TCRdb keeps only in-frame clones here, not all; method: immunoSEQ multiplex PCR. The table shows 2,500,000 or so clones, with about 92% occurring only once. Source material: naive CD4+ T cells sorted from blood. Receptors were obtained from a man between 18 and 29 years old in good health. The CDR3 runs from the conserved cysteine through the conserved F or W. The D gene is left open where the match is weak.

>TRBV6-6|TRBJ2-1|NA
CASSNPGSEQFF
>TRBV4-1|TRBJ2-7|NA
CASSQVGYEQYF
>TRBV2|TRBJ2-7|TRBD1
CASSSTGAYEQYF
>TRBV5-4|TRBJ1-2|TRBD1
CASSFDRGKGYTF
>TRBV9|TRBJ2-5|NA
CASSVSIEETQYF
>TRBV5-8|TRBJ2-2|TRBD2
CASSSGLAGTGELFF
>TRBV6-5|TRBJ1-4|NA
CASRSETYLLKLFF
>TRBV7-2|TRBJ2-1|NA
CASNRGDNEQFF
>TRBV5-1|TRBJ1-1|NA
CASSFSPPGMNTEAFF
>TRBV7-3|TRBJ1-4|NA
CASSLMAGSRELFF
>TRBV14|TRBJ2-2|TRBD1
CASSQEETGKGGAGELFF
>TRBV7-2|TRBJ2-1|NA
CASSLAPGTYNEQFF
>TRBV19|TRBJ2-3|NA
CASSDPRGADTQYF
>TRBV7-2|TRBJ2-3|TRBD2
CASSLNSGGNTDTQYF
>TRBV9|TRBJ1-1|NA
CASSVEGGTEAFF
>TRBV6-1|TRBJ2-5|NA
CASSGSGSEPRLHF
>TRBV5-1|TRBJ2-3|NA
CASSFGNTDTQYF